The 5 T cell receptor beta chains presented below share a single source sample, sequenced in a study of T cell repertoires in cytomegalovirus infection. TCRdb recomputed calls from the reads with MiXCR, one row per CDR3 protein. The data show about 310,000 distinct CDR3 sequences, roughly a sixth seen once. The sequenced material came from PBMCs. These receptors came from a human donor in good health (CMV status not recorded). Some clones in this sample may be carry-over from other donors' samples.

This clonotype was detected many times. This chain connects TRBV12-3 or TRBV12-4 to TRBJ1-2; 9 nucleotides match TRBD1. After removal of 6 bases from V and 4 bases from J, the junction contained 6 bases not matched to a gene. The CDR3 is made up of 14 amino acids. The CDR3 DNA reads TGTGCCAGCAGACCAGGGACAGGGTTCTATGGCTACACCTTC. Its protein product is CASRPGTGFYGYTF.

This clonotype has at least ten counts. The CDR3 protein is CASSFGTGVYEQYF. The CDR3 region has the DNA TGTGCCAGCAGCTTCGGGACAGGGGTTTACGAGCAGTACTTC. The chain employs TRBV7-2 and TRBJ2-7, with 10 bases identical to TRBD1. The CDR3 contains 14 residues. Trimming took 3 bases from V and 4 from J; bases not matched to a gene: 3. Per germline, CDR1 SGHTA and CDR2 FQGNSA.

The genes are TRBV20-1 and TRBJ2-3; 10 bases agree with TRBD2. Per the germline V gene, CDR1 is DFQATT and CDR2 is SNEGSKA (reference sequence). Trimming removed 0 bases from V and 5 bases from J; junction bases left unmatched: 14. The CDR3 spans 18 residues. The CDR3, as DNA: TGCAGTGCTAGAGATGCCAGCGGGGGGGCCGACAGTCAAGATACGCAGTATTTT. The encoded protein is CSARDASGGADSQDTQYF.

The chain has TRBV27 and TRBJ2-1; 9 bases match TRBD1. Germline V lookup: CDR1 MNHEY, CDR2 SMNVEV (reference sequence). With V trimmed by 2 bases and J by 3 bases, 5 bases remained unmatched. The CDR3 extends over 16 amino acids. The DNA for the CDR3 is TGTGCCAGCAGTTTAGGAGGGACAGGGATCTACAATGAGCAGTTCTTC. Translating it yields CASSLGGTGIYNEQFF.

This clonotype was seen a few times. The chain joins TRBV7-2 to TRBJ2-4, with D tentatively TRBD1 or TRBD2 (5 bases each). The germline gives CDR1 SGHTA, CDR2 FQGNSA. The CDR3 runs 17 residues. V lost 2 bases, J lost 3 bases, and 17 bases lay in between. The chain's CDR3 is CASSLLSSGALKNIQYF. In DNA, the CDR3 is TGTGCCAGCAGCTTACTCTCTTCCGGGGCTCTCAAAAACATTCAGTACTTC.